This T cell receptor beta chain was identified during a study of beta chain features in type 1 diabetes. Overall study context: Age, gender, cell numbers and subset yield matched between patients and controls.

Deletions cut 5 bases from V and 1 base from J, with 12 bases between. CDR3 length equals 15 residues. Germline V CDR1 and CDR2: SGHTA, FQGTGA. Sequenced material consisted of expressed TCRB transcripts (all of the isolated RNA was reverse transcribed). The table came from immunoSEQ multiplex PCR; TCRdb's copy has only in-frame clones and leaves some out. The sample yields 900,000 or so clones, 15% to 20% seen once. Blood was drawn once from each donor into heparinised tubes. The draws averaged approximately 120 mL. The J gene is TRBJ2-1, the V gene TRBV7-3; D may be TRBD2 (6 bases). The sequencing input was naive CD4+ T cells from blood. The clonotype originates from a woman younger than 35 in good health. The CDR3 bases are TGTGCCAGCAGCCAGAGCGGGCCTTCCTACAATGAGCAGTTCTTC. This encodes CASSQSGPSYNEQFF.